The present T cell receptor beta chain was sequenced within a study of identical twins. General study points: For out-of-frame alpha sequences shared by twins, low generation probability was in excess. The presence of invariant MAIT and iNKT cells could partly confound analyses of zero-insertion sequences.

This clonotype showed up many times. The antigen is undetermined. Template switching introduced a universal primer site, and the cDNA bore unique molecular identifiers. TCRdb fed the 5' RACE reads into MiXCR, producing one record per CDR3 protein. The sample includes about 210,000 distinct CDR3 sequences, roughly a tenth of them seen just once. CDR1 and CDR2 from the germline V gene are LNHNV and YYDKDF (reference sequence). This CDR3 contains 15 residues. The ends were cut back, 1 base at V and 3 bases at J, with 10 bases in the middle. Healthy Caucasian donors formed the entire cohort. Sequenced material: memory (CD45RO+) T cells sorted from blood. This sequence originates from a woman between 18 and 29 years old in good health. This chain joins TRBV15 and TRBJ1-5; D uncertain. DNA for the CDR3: TGTGCCACCAGCAGAGCCACGGGTTACAATCAGCCCCAGCATTTT. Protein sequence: CATSRATGYNQPQHF.